Listed below are T cell receptor beta chains from one sample, sequenced in a study of blood T cell repertoires in COVID-19. Some clones are missing from TCRdb's copy, which holds only in-frame ones; the method was immunoSEQ multiplex PCR. The top ten clones hold roughly 1.9% of a sample with a few hundred thousand clones, around 92% of them seen once. The sequenced material came from peripheral blood. These receptors all come from a woman in her 30s with COVID-19, enrolled during active disease. The CDR3 runs from the conserved cysteine through the conserved F or W. The order of the fields is clone size, D gene, J gene, V gene, CDR3 protein, CDR3 DNA. The D gene is left open where the match is weak. Size is stated for part of the rows, as once, few or many counts, or as a class when the clone is expanded.

clone size: few
D gene: TRBD1
J gene: TRBJ1-4
V gene: TRBV11-2
CDR3 protein: CASSPDRGYEKLFF
CDR3 DNA: TGTGCCAGCAGCCCGGACAGGGGGTATGAAAAACTGTTTTTT

clone size: once
D gene: -
J gene: TRBJ1-2
V gene: TRBV2
CDR3 protein: CASSGLGRANYGYTF
CDR3 DNA: TGTGCCAGCAGTGGGTTGGGGAGGGCGAACTATGGCTACACCTTC

clone size: -
D gene: -
J gene: TRBJ1-1
V gene: TRBV19
CDR3 protein: CASSSGIRYTEAFF
CDR3 DNA: TGTGCCAGTAGTAGCGGGATTCGGTACACTGAAGCTTTCTTT

clone size: -
D gene: TRBD2
J gene: TRBJ2-1
V gene: TRBV10-2
CDR3 protein: CASSASGAGKQFF
CDR3 DNA: TGCGCCAGCAGTGCTAGCGGGGCTGGGAAGCAGTTCTTC

clone size: -
D gene: -
J gene: TRBJ1-4
V gene: TRBV21-1
CDR3 protein: CASSKDSGRGNEKLFF
CDR3 DNA: TGTGCCAGCAGCAAAGACAGCGGCAGAGGTAATGAAAAACTGTTTTTT

clone size: -
D gene: -
J gene: TRBJ2-1
V gene: TRBV7-8
CDR3 protein: CASSTARSSRNYNEQFF
CDR3 DNA: TGTGCCAGCAGCACAGCCCGAAGCTCGCGAAATTACAATGAGCAGTTCTTC

clone size: -
D gene: -
J gene: TRBJ1-2
V gene: TRBV25-1
CDR3 protein: CASGGTPDYTF
CDR3 DNA: TGTGCCAGCGGAGGGACGCCTGACTACACCTTC

clone size: -
D gene: TRBD1
J gene: TRBJ1-2
V gene: TRBV12-3/TRBV12-4
CDR3 protein: CASSDDRGQGYTF
CDR3 DNA: TGTGCCAGCAGTGACGACAGGGGGCAAGGCTACACCTTC

clone size: -
D gene: TRBD1
J gene: TRBJ2-3
V gene: TRBV10-1
CDR3 protein: CASSESGTGRDTQYF
CDR3 DNA: TGCGCCAGCAGTGAGTCAGGGACAGGACGGGATACGCAGTATTTT

clone size: -
D gene: -
J gene: TRBJ2-3
V gene: TRBV15
CDR3 protein: CATSRDQGTADTQYF
CDR3 DNA: TGTGCCACCAGCAGAGATCAGGGGACGGCAGATACGCAGTATTTT

clone size: once
D gene: TRBD1
J gene: TRBJ1-6
V gene: TRBV5-4
CDR3 protein: CASSKDRFSSYNSPLHF
CDR3 DNA: TGTGCCAGCAGCAAGGACAGGTTTAGCTCCTATAATTCACCCCTCCACTTT

clone size: once
D gene: TRBD1
J gene: TRBJ1-5
V gene: TRBV19
CDR3 protein: CASRTGTESNQPQHF
CDR3 DNA: TGTGCCAGTAGAACCGGGACAGAGAGCAATCAGCCCCAGCATTTT

clone size: once
D gene: -
J gene: TRBJ1-4
V gene: TRBV11-2
CDR3 protein: CASSFDSAGYEKLFF
CDR3 DNA: TGTGCCAGCAGCTTCGACAGCGCGGGGTATGAAAAACTGTTTTTT

clone size: -
D gene: TRBD1
J gene: TRBJ1-1
V gene: TRBV19
CDR3 protein: CASRPGGRVTEAFF
CDR3 DNA: TGTGCCAGTAGGCCAGGGGGCAGGGTGACTGAAGCTTTCTTT

clone size: few
D gene: -
J gene: TRBJ1-4
V gene: TRBV21-1
CDR3 protein: CASSKALWDTATNEKLFF
CDR3 DNA: TGTGCCAGCAGCAAAGCGCTTTGGGACACCGCAACTAATGAAAAACTGTTTTTT

clone size: -
D gene: TRBD2
J gene: TRBJ2-3
V gene: TRBV5-1
CDR3 protein: CASSIGTTLDTQYF
CDR3 DNA: TGCGCCAGCAGCATCGGGACTACCTTAGATACGCAGTATTTT

clone size: -
D gene: -
J gene: TRBJ2-1
V gene: TRBV4-1
CDR3 protein: CASSPSTALSSYNEQFF
CDR3 DNA: TGCGCCAGCAGCCCCTCGACAGCCCTGAGCTCCTACAATGAGCAGTTCTTC

clone size: once
D gene: -
J gene: TRBJ2-2
V gene: TRBV5-1
CDR3 protein: CASSLGYGNTGELFF
CDR3 DNA: TGCGCCAGCAGCTTGGGTTACGGGAACACCGGGGAGCTGTTTTTT

clone size: -
D gene: -
J gene: TRBJ1-2
V gene: TRBV21-1
CDR3 protein: CASSKIQGLLSGYGYTF
CDR3 DNA: TGTGCCAGCAGCAAAATCCAGGGATTATTATCAGGCTATGGCTACACCTTC

clone size: -
D gene: TRBD1
J gene: TRBJ2-7
V gene: TRBV29-1
CDR3 protein: CSGGTGSHEQYF
CDR3 DNA: TGCAGCGGGGGGACAGGGAGCCACGAGCAGTACTTC

clone size: -
D gene: TRBD1
J gene: TRBJ1-2
V gene: TRBV9
CDR3 protein: CASSVGQGFPGYTF
CDR3 DNA: TGTGCCAGCAGCGTAGGACAGGGTTTTCCAGGCTACACCTTC

clone size: -
D gene: -
J gene: TRBJ2-2
V gene: TRBV7-2
CDR3 protein: CASSIQGNTGELFF
CDR3 DNA: TGTGCCAGCAGCATTCAGGGGAACACCGGGGAGCTGTTTTTT

clone size: -
D gene: TRBD2
J gene: TRBJ2-1
V gene: TRBV5-1
CDR3 protein: CASSFASGGAVNEQFF
CDR3 DNA: TGCGCCAGCAGCTTCGCTAGCGGGGGGGCCGTCAATGAGCAGTTCTTC

clone size: -
D gene: -
J gene: TRBJ1-2
V gene: TRBV18
CDR3 protein: CASSPPGQGNYGYTF
CDR3 DNA: TGTGCCAGCTCACCACCGGGGCAGGGGAACTATGGCTACACCTTC

clone size: -
D gene: -
J gene: TRBJ1-1
V gene: TRBV11-3
CDR3 protein: CASSPSRTEAFF
CDR3 DNA: TGTGCCAGCAGCCCCTCCCGGACTGAAGCTTTCTTT

clone size: -
D gene: -
J gene: TRBJ2-1
V gene: TRBV3-1/TRBV3-2
CDR3 protein: CASSQDLPGRGNNEQFF
CDR3 DNA: TGTGCCAGCAGCCAAGATCTCCCGGGGCGGGGAAACAATGAGCAGTTCTTC

clone size: -
D gene: TRBD1
J gene: TRBJ1-2
V gene: TRBV5-1
CDR3 protein: CASSEPGDRPLGYTF
CDR3 DNA: TGCGCCAGCAGCGAGCCGGGGGACAGGCCCTTGGGCTACACCTTC

clone size: -
D gene: -
J gene: TRBJ1-1
V gene: TRBV6-2/TRBV6-3
CDR3 protein: CASSYGLQSVTEEAFF
CDR3 DNA: TGTGCCAGCAGTTACGGATTACAGTCTGTCACTGAGGAAGCTTTCTTT

clone size: -
D gene: -
J gene: TRBJ2-7
V gene: TRBV12-3/TRBV12-4
CDR3 protein: CATTQGPSYEQYF
CDR3 DNA: TGTGCCACCACACAGGGACCTTCCTACGAGCAGTACTTC

clone size: -
D gene: -
J gene: TRBJ1-5
V gene: TRBV6-5
CDR3 protein: CASSLDGNSNQPQHF
CDR3 DNA: TGTGCCAGCAGCTTGGACGGGAATAGCAATCAGCCCCAGCATTTT

clone size: -
D gene: TRBD1
J gene: TRBJ1-6
V gene: TRBV19
CDR3 protein: CASSIAGGAYSPLHF
CDR3 DNA: TGTGCCAGTAGTATCGCAGGGGGCGCGTATTCACCCCTCCACTTT

clone size: -
D gene: TRBD1
J gene: TRBJ1-2
V gene: TRBV4-3
CDR3 protein: CASSQTGTGIGGYTF
CDR3 DNA: TGCGCCAGCAGCCAAACCGGGACAGGGATCGGCGGCTACACCTTC

clone size: -
D gene: -
J gene: TRBJ1-2
V gene: TRBV5-1
CDR3 protein: CASSLDRHYGYTF
CDR3 DNA: TGCGCCAGCAGCTTAGACAGGCACTATGGCTACACCTTC

clone size: -
D gene: -
J gene: TRBJ2-2
V gene: TRBV6-9
CDR3 protein: CASPTGDYTGELFF
CDR3 DNA: TGTGCCAGCCCAACGGGGGACTACACCGGGGAGCTGTTTTTT

clone size: -
D gene: -
J gene: TRBJ2-7
V gene: TRBV12-3/TRBV12-4
CDR3 protein: CASSPNYEQYF
CDR3 DNA: TGTGCCAGCAGCCCCAACTACGAGCAGTACTTC

clone size: -
D gene: TRBD2
J gene: TRBJ2-5
V gene: TRBV28
CDR3 protein: CASTLTGGETQYF
CDR3 DNA: TGTGCCAGCACCCTGACGGGGGGGGAGACCCAGTACTTC

clone size: once
D gene: TRBD2
J gene: TRBJ2-4
V gene: TRBV10-1
CDR3 protein: CASSGGTSVDLAKNIQYF
CDR3 DNA: TGCGCCAGCAGTGGCGGGACTAGCGTCGATCTAGCCAAAAACATTCAGTACTTC

clone size: -
D gene: -
J gene: TRBJ2-7
V gene: TRBV12-3/TRBV12-4
CDR3 protein: CASRSSGGYEQYF
CDR3 DNA: TGTGCCAGCAGATCAAGCGGTGGTTACGAGCAGTACTTC

clone size: -
D gene: TRBD2
J gene: TRBJ2-1
V gene: TRBV5-1
CDR3 protein: CASSLAERGPYNEQFF
CDR3 DNA: TGCGCCAGCAGCTTGGCCGAGCGGGGGCCTTACAATGAGCAGTTCTTC

clone size: -
D gene: -
J gene: TRBJ2-5
V gene: TRBV29-1
CDR3 protein: CSVRTLRETQYF
CDR3 DNA: TGCAGCGTCCGGACTCTTAGAGAGACCCAGTACTTC

clone size: -
D gene: -
J gene: TRBJ1-4
V gene: TRBV6-5
CDR3 protein: CASSYARINEKLFF
CDR3 DNA: TGTGCCAGCAGTTACGCCAGGATTAATGAAAAACTGTTTTTT

clone size: -
D gene: TRBD1
J gene: TRBJ2-2
V gene: TRBV18
CDR3 protein: CASSPPGQAGTGELFF
CDR3 DNA: TGTGCCAGCTCACCACCCGGACAGGCAGGAACCGGGGAGCTGTTTTTT

clone size: -
D gene: -
J gene: TRBJ1-5
V gene: TRBV7-9
CDR3 protein: CASSTDMHQPQHF
CDR3 DNA: TGTGCCAGCAGCACCGACATGCATCAGCCCCAGCATTTT

clone size: -
D gene: TRBD2
J gene: TRBJ2-3
V gene: TRBV2
CDR3 protein: CASSFSGGAETDTQYF
CDR3 DNA: TGTGCCAGCAGTTTTAGCGGGGGGGCAGAAACAGATACGCAGTATTTT

clone size: -
D gene: TRBD1
J gene: TRBJ1-1
V gene: TRBV7-6
CDR3 protein: CASSLLTGGFNTEAFF
CDR3 DNA: TGTGCCAGCAGCCTCCTCACAGGGGGCTTTAACACTGAAGCTTTCTTT

clone size: -
D gene: -
J gene: TRBJ1-2
V gene: TRBV6-5
CDR3 protein: CASSPSGGQSYGYTF
CDR3 DNA: TGTGCCAGCAGCCCCTCGGGGGGGCAGAGCTATGGCTACACCTTC

clone size: -
D gene: -
J gene: TRBJ1-1
V gene: TRBV18
CDR3 protein: CASSLTGTNTEAFF
CDR3 DNA: TGTGCCAGCAGTTTAACAGGGACGAACACTGAAGCTTTCTTT

clone size: -
D gene: TRBD2
J gene: TRBJ2-7
V gene: TRBV6-1
CDR3 protein: CASSEDLYSGGTYYEQYF
CDR3 DNA: TGTGCCAGCAGTGAAGATTTGTATAGCGGGGGGACCTACTACGAGCAGTACTTC

clone size: -
D gene: -
J gene: TRBJ2-5
V gene: TRBV7-9
CDR3 protein: CASSLMETQYF
CDR3 DNA: TGTGCCAGCAGCCTAATGGAGACCCAGTACTTC

clone size: -
D gene: -
J gene: TRBJ1-3
V gene: TRBV7-8
CDR3 protein: CASSSRLSGNTIYF
CDR3 DNA: TGTGCCAGCAGCTCTAGGCTCTCTGGAAACACCATATATTTT

clone size: -
D gene: -
J gene: TRBJ2-7
V gene: TRBV5-4
CDR3 protein: CASSLGAPLINEQYF
CDR3 DNA: TGTGCCAGCAGCTTGGGGGCCCCACTTATTAACGAGCAGTACTTC

clone size: -
D gene: TRBD1
J gene: TRBJ1-4
V gene: TRBV11-2
CDR3 protein: CASRLQGWNEKLFF
CDR3 DNA: TGTGCCAGCCGGTTACAGGGGTGGAATGAAAAACTGTTTTTT

clone size: -
D gene: -
J gene: TRBJ2-6
V gene: TRBV5-4
CDR3 protein: CASIDRAKGGANVLTF
CDR3 DNA: TGTGCCAGCATCGACAGAGCCAAAGGTGGGGCCAACGTCCTGACTTTC

clone size: -
D gene: -
J gene: TRBJ1-6
V gene: TRBV9
CDR3 protein: CASSFTTANSPLHF
CDR3 DNA: TGTGCCAGCAGCTTCACTACCGCGAATTCACCCCTCCACTTT

clone size: -
D gene: -
J gene: TRBJ1-1
V gene: TRBV7-2
CDR3 protein: CASSPWGGLGDTEAFF
CDR3 DNA: TGTGCCAGCAGCCCCTGGGGGGGCTTGGGAGACACTGAAGCTTTCTTT

clone size: -
D gene: TRBD1
J gene: TRBJ1-2
V gene: TRBV6-5
CDR3 protein: CASSYSGTDPYGYTF
CDR3 DNA: TGTGCCAGCAGTTACTCCGGGACAGACCCCTATGGCTACACCTTC

clone size: once
D gene: -
J gene: TRBJ2-1
V gene: TRBV19
CDR3 protein: CASSIASSGPIYNEQFF
CDR3 DNA: TGTGCCAGTAGTATAGCCTCCAGCGGGCCTATCTACAATGAGCAGTTCTTC

clone size: -
D gene: -
J gene: TRBJ1-1
V gene: TRBV6-5
CDR3 protein: CASSSPNRGTEAFF
CDR3 DNA: TGTGCCAGCAGCTCCCCAAATAGGGGCACTGAAGCTTTCTTT

clone size: -
D gene: TRBD1
J gene: TRBJ1-3
V gene: TRBV19
CDR3 protein: CASRLPGTGGGNTIYF
CDR3 DNA: TGTGCCAGTAGATTACCGGGGACAGGGGGTGGAAACACCATATATTTT

clone size: -
D gene: TRBD1
J gene: TRBJ1-5
V gene: TRBV4-1
CDR3 protein: CASSQEPGQGHQPQHF
CDR3 DNA: TGCGCCAGCAGCCAAGAACCGGGACAGGGTCATCAGCCCCAGCATTTT